Presented here are 14 T cell receptor beta chains from one specimen sequenced in a study of early T cells in non-severe SARS-CoV-2 infection. TCRdb reprocessed the 5' RACE reads with MiXCR, giving one entry per CDR3 protein. The data hold tens of thousands of distinct CDR3 sequences, with more than 8.5% observed a single time. The sample was whole blood, taken at baseline. These receptors originate from an adult who was a healthcare worker with PCR-confirmed SARS-CoV-2 infection or an uninfected control (not recorded which).

This clonotype appeared a few times. J is TRBJ1-2 and V is TRBV4-3; no firm D call. Per the germline V gene, CDR1 is LGHNA and CDR2 is YSLEER. Trimming left V 0 bases short and J 1 base short, with 6 bases between. The CDR3 loop spans 14 amino acids. In DNA form, the CDR3 reads TGCGCCAGCAGCCAAGACTACGGTAACTATGGCTACACCTTC. Translating gives CASSQDYGNYGYTF.

At least ten counts were recorded for this clonotype. This chain links TRBV20-1 with TRBJ1-5; D ambiguous. The CDR3 length is 12 residues. V gave up 3 bases and J gave up 6 bases, with 9 bases separating them. Germline CDR1 is DFQATT and CDR2 is SNEGSKA (reference sequence). The CDR3 DNA is TGCAGTGCTAGTGCTGGGCTTCAGCCCCAGCATTTT. Encoded protein: CSASAGLQPQHF.

This clonotype showed up just a few times. V gene TRBV18 combines with J gene TRBJ2-1; TRBD2 might be the D (5 bases). The CDR3 runs to 12 residues. The germline V and J ends were trimmed by 3 bases and 8 bases, with 8 bases remaining between them. Germline CDR1 is KGHSH and CDR2 is LQKENI. CDR3: CASSPGSDEQFF. CDR3 DNA: TGTGCCAGCTCACCGGGGAGTGATGAGCAGTTCTTC.

This chain uses TRBV6-2 or TRBV6-3 with TRBJ1-1; unclear D gene. The germline V gene has CDR1 MNHEY and CDR2 SVGEGT. The CDR3 contains 11 residues. V was trimmed by 8 bases and J by 1 base, leaving 5 bases between them. CDR3 sequence reads: CASQKNTEAFF. As DNA, the CDR3 is TGTGCCAGCCAGAAGAACACTGAAGCTTTCTTT.

This clonotype was seen ten or more times. This chain connects TRBV24-1 to TRBJ2-5; a possible D gene is TRBD1 (6 bases). Trimming took off 7 bases at V and 6 bases at J, with 14 bases between the two ends. The CDR3 sequence is 13 residues long. In germline, CDR1 is KGHDR, CDR2 SFDVKD. In nucleotides, the CDR3 is TGTGCCACCAGCGAGACAGGATTCCAGACCCAGTACTTC. It codes for CATSETGFQTQYF.

This clonotype was detected ten times or more. The genes are TRBV27 and TRBJ2-2; tentatively, D is TRBD2 (6 bases). Germline-derived CDR1 and CDR2 are MNHEY and SMNVEV (reference sequence). V lost 8 bases and J lost 4, with 14 bases in between. The CDR3 spans 14 residues. The CDR3 loop reads CASRRGMGTGELFF. CDR3 nucleotides: TGTGCCAGCCGTCGCGGGATGGGCACCGGGGAGCTGTTTTTT.

This chain uses TRBV29-1 with TRBJ1-1, with TRBD1 as a possible D gene (6 bases). The V gene lost 5 bases and the J gene lost 4 bases, with 11 bases spanning the gap. Per the germline V gene, CDR1 is SQVTM and CDR2 is ANQGSEA. The CDR3 has 12 residues. CDR3 nucleotide sequence: TGCAGCGTTCTTGAACAGGGCACTGAAGCTTTCTTT. Its protein product is CSVLEQGTEAFF.

This clonotype was detected a few times. This sequence joins TRBV7-8 and TRBJ2-7; 8 bases fit TRBD2. This CDR3 spans 13 amino acids. The ends lost 1 base at V and 4 bases at J; junction bases unmatched: 0. CDR1 is SGHVS, CDR2 FQNEAQ, per germline. The CDR3 nucleotides read TGTGCCAGCAGCTTAGGCGGGAGGTACGAGCAGTACTTC. Residues: CASSLGGRYEQYF.

Many counts were recorded for this clonotype. The V gene is TRBV10-3, the J gene TRBJ1-1; TRBD1 agrees at 8 bases. V lost 4 bases, J lost 6 bases, and 7 bases stayed unmatched. This CDR3 is 14 amino acids long. CDR1 is ENHRY and CDR2 is SYGVKD in the germline V gene. The CDR3 bases are TGTGCCATCAGTGTCGGACAGGGAATTGCTGAAGCTTTCTTT. It translates to CAISVGQGIAEAFF.

This clonotype came up many times. This chain joins TRBV2 and TRBJ1-4, with 10 bases aligning to TRBD1. The CDR3 spans 15 residues. CDR1 and CDR2 from the germline V gene are SNHLY and FYNNEI. The junction had 7 bases not matched to a gene; V was cut back by 4 bases and J by 8 bases. CDR3 coding DNA: TGTGCCAGCAGTGGGATGACAGGGGGCTTGGAAAAACTGTTTTTT. It codes for CASSGMTGGLEKLFF.

This clonotype was detected ten times or more. The genes are TRBV9 and TRBJ2-3, with a weak D call TRBD2 (5 bases). Germline-derived CDR1 and CDR2 are SGDLS and YYNGEE. The V end lost 2 bases, the J end lost 6 bases, and 19 bases lay between the germline ends. The length of the CDR3 is 16 residues. The CDR3 DNA follows: TGTGCCAGCAGCGTTGACTTTCGTGGGAGTCGGGATACGCAGTATTTT. Encoded protein: CASSVDFRGSRDTQYF.

This clonotype was recorded at least ten times. V usage is TRBV4-1 and J usage is TRBJ2-7, with TRBD1 identical over 10 bases. The germline V gene has CDR1 MGHRA and CDR2 YSYEKL. There are 14 residues in the CDR3. V lost 4 bases and J lost 2; bases outside the gene matches: 2. The CDR3 nucleotides are TGCGCCAGCAGCCCAGGGACAGGGGCCTACGAGCAGTACTTC. Amino acids: CASSPGTGAYEQYF.

This clonotype was picked up many times. The chain recombines TRBV4-2 with TRBJ2-1; 10 bases match TRBD1. V lost 4 bases and J lost 7; bases outside the gene matches: 7. The CDR3 spans 15 residues. CDR1 and CDR2 (germline): LGHNA, YNFKEQ. For the CDR3, the DNA is TGTGCCAGCAGCCGCGACAGGGGGCCCCTGAATGAGCAGTTCTTC. Amino acids: CASSRDRGPLNEQFF.

This clonotype showed up many times. The CDR3 DNA reads TGTGCCAGCAGCCCCGTGCCCCAAGCGGGAGAGAATCCTTTATACAATGAGCAGTTCTTC. Translation: CASSPVPQAGENPLYNEQFF. The chain combines TRBV9 with TRBJ2-1; TRBD2 agrees at 8 bases. V was pared by 4 bases and J by 4 bases, with 22 bases of the junction left unmatched. Germline CDR1 and CDR2: SGDLS and YYNGEE. The CDR3 length is 20 residues.